The present T cell receptor (beta chain) was sequenced within a study of cytomegalovirus exposure and HLA in healthy donors (dated by TCRdb to between 2016 and 2019). About the study as a whole: An earlier analysis of some 550 of the donors reported roughly 270 Gb of sequence data and approximately 110 million unique TCR beta sequences from 150 million to 200 million T cells. An early release that covered fewer than 800 HLA-typed donors contained approximately 300 gigabases of sequencing data and tens of millions of unique TCR sequences. Of the 300 to 500 genotyped donors, over 80% were placed in the genetic ancestry cluster associated with self-reported Caucasian donors. The study aimed to test whether signatures of past pathogen exposure could be identified by cataloging public T cell receptors. Using immunosequencing, the study profiled T cell repertoires from about 620 subjects and related those repertoires to cytomegalovirus serostatus. In addition to the first cohort of 666 subjects, a separate validation cohort of 130 or so different subjects was used. High-throughput TCR immunosequencing, statistical association of individual TCRs with disease status, and machine learning were combined to predict cytomegalovirus infection status. In a later analysis, previously published TCR beta repertoires from 550 to 750 donors were re-analyzed and high-resolution HLA genotyping was added so that TCR occurrence patterns could be studied. In the later analysis, no new phenotypic data were used to find candidate immune exposures; instead, reliance was placed on TCR beta sequences and their occurrence across donors. An earlier analysis of some 600 of the donors applied high-throughput TCR beta sequencing to assess whether each TCR beta V gene segment acted as functional or pseudogenic. Donor age, sex, ethnicity and CMV serostatus were compiled together with the repertoire data. A later genetic analysis took genome-wide SNP genotypes for about 65% of the roughly 670 donors and used that subset as a discovery cohort. Every repertoire in the discovery cohort had been generated on one and the same sequencing platform. Both class I and class II loci were covered by HLA typing, at four-digit resolution. Typing coverage varied by locus: 629-630 donors for A, B, C, DRB1 and DQB1; approximately 500 for DQA1; more than 600 for DPA1; some 470 for DPB1. Roughly 5 DR-DQ haplotypes were handled as single units for association and clustering, since linkage in the cohort was strong. On average, roughly 200,000 unique TCR beta nucleotide sequences were sequenced per donor among a few hundred genotyped donors of the cohort, with roughly 20% of those sequences being non-productive. The paper as a whole reports these results and caveats: In a later analysis, several top co-occurrence clusters were reported to appear linked to parvovirus B19, influenza, CMV and Epstein-Barr virus. The classifier was reported to diagnose cytomegalovirus status with high specificity and sensitivity in both the original and validation cohorts. The cohort was sequenced for TCR beta chains only, and without alpha or paired-chain data the features that could be detected were limited. In a later analysis, HLA-associated TCR beta chains showed more clonal expansion and lower generation probabilities than non-associated chains that were equally common. Because HLA typing was unavailable for some donors at each locus, only the typed subset was used in association tests. A cluster of highly shared sequence variants was judged likely to represent a technical artifact of the sequencing pipeline. Sequencing depth was assumed to be roughly uniform across donors in the presence/absence analyses, though that assumption may not hold. In a later genetic analysis, a missense DCLRE1C variant was associated with V-gene and J-gene trimming of TCR beta chains, and the association was replicated in an independent cohort. The study listed 164 TCR beta chains as associated with cytomegalovirus. A later analysis associated about 17,000 TCR beta sequences with specific HLA alleles at a false discovery rate of 0.05. According to a later genetic analysis, donors in an Asian-associated ancestry cluster had fewer N-insertions in productive TCRs than the approximately 650-donor mean. In an earlier analysis of some 500 of the donors, most TCR beta V segments were observed in productive rearrangements about 90% or about 30% of the time, broadly matching IMGT annotations. When HLA alleles, especially DR and DQ, strongly co-occurred, TCR associations were difficult to assign to individual alleles. In a later analysis, the rate of TCR association differed among HLA loci, with DRB1 alleles having the most associated TCRs and HLA-C alleles having the fewest. The authors suggested that the approach could potentially be extended to other disease states and immunological phenotypes. A further reported finding was that TCR beta sequences accurately predicted the HLA-A and HLA-B alleles for most subjects in the first cohort. Most TCR sequences were observed very rarely across donors, whereas some public TCRs were present in many individuals. A few of the identified cytomegalovirus-associated TCR beta chains were confirmed in vitro to be specific for cytomegalovirus antigens. Linkage disequilibrium might explain the correlated functional status among segregating V segments, but an unknown experimental factor could not be ruled out. Some 16 rarely observed V segments, including chromosome 9 orphons, were excluded from the earlier analysis of almost 600 of the donors because counts were too low. Because the 87-base-pair reads could not distinguish some IMGT-functional V segments, including TRBV6-2 and TRBV6-3, those segments were excluded. According to a later analysis, most CMV-associated TCR beta chains appeared to be HLA-restricted, and the HLA associations seemed to be driven largely by CMV exposure. The only immune exposure information available for the cohort was CMV serostatus.

To note about this clone: It has no known antigen specificity.

In total, 600 or so healthy bone marrow donors made up the cohort. At the time of sampling, all cohort members were nominally healthy, though unrecorded immune exposures were likely present. The donor tested CMV seropositive and was one of the 289 seropositive cohort members. Each donor provided a peripheral blood sample, and peripheral blood mononuclear cells were used for TCR beta sequencing. The Qiagen DNeasy Blood Extraction Kit was used to extract genomic DNA from the blood cell samples. To prepare the library, the immunoSEQ multiplex PCR assay was applied. For the multiplex PCR, a mixture combining 60 forward primers for TCR Vbeta segments and 13 reverse primers for TCR Jbeta segments was used. The CDR3 region of rearranged TCR beta genes was amplified from genomic DNA with a multiplex PCR assay. Amplified TCR beta libraries were sequenced as 87-base-pair reads on the Illumina HiSeq System. Per the authors' processing: In a later analysis, about 80 million unique TCR beta chains were counted across the 666 repertoires, and approximately 9.9 million of these chains were shared by at least two donors. A nearest-neighbor algorithm error-corrected the raw reads and collapsed the reads into unique sequences, merging closely related sequences to remove PCR and sequencing errors. To assign V, D and J gene segments, CDR3 sequences were aligned to IMGT reference sequences. For a sequence to be retained, a match of at least six nucleotides was required to both a V gene segment and a J gene segment. Rearrangements were classified as productive when the CDR3 lacked stop codons and remained in frame with V and J, and all other rearrangements were classified as non-productive. CDR3 was defined by IMGT convention, running from the second conserved V-encoded cysteine to the conserved J-encoded phenylalanine. Sequences without an unambiguous match to a single V gene segment were excluded from the earlier analysis of approximately 560 of the donors. An earlier analysis of roughly 590 of the donors called V segments functional above 56.7% productive rearrangements and segregating when the between-donor standard deviation exceeded 5%. A statistical classification framework was built for diagnosing cytomegalovirus status from the catalog of TCR beta chain sequences. In a later analysis, TCR nucleotide sequences were compared against IMGT/GENE-DB human TR gene sequences so that V and J genes could be assigned. Using the TCRdist pipeline, a later analysis assigned CDR3 sequences along with most-parsimonious VDJ recombination scenarios. A later analysis defined each TCR beta chain by its CDR3 amino acid sequence plus V-gene family, and excluded reads lacking a unique V-gene family. A later analysis removed 500 to 650 highly shared, low-generation-probability nucleotide sequences to deal with suspected cross-contamination and a sequencing artifact. A later analysis calculated a clonal expansion index for each public chain from normalized within-repertoire ranks of inferred template counts. Generation probabilities in a later analysis came from a VDJ recombination model fitted to out-of-frame rearrangements, and those results were checked against IGoR. In a later analysis, TCR-TCR, TCR-HLA and TCR-CMV co-occurrence was scored with hypergeometric tests, and a repertoire-size bias correction was applied to TCR pairs. A later analysis estimated false discovery rates by permuting HLA or CMV assignments 20 times. In a later analysis, co-occurring TCRs were grouped with DBSCAN, and TCRdist sequence similarity was added when clustering was performed within HLA-allele-positive subsets. For co-occurrence clustering, repertoires with fewer than 30,000 or more than 120,000 public chains were excluded, along with several repertoires with anomalous nucleotide sharing. The immuneACCESS repertoire file appears here via TCRdb, limited to in-frame rearrangements. These files lack a portion of the clones; in checked studies, under half of the deficit traces to unresolved V genes, and the cause of the others is not known. That table furnishes V, J and clone size, whereas the DNA furnished D and trimming. The sample table records approximately 70,000 clones. The ten largest clones add up to 3.8% of the sample.

A distance of 10 bases separates the germline ends of V and J, which lose 5 bases and 2 bases respectively. CDR1 SQVTM and CDR2 ANQGSEA were looked up in the germline V gene. Including cysteine and phenylalanine, the CDR3 has 13 amino acids. Left in the record is the CDR3 DNA by itself, 39 bases read in frame from the first base. The rearrangement combines TRBV29-1 with TRBJ1-5, with the D segment identity uncertain. This clonotype was sampled from a female donor in good health and CMV-seropositive. What was sequenced was PBMCs. The CDR3 here reads CSVREGGNQPQHF. The DNA sequence is as follows: TGCAGCGTTCGGGAAGGTGGCAATCAGCCCCAGCATTTT.